This T cell receptor (beta chain) was captured in a study of blood T cell repertoires in COVID-19. Turning to the study itself: The United States, Italy and Spain provided the acute and convalescent COVID-19 samples.

Original data processing: How many nucleated cells were present was estimated from reference gene primer amplification. Profiling relied on immunoSEQ multiplex PCR, and the TCRdb table lists in-frame clones only, not all of them. The V and J calls and the clone size are those of that table, but D and trimming were determined from the DNA. The sample holds roughly 120,000 clones, roughly nine tenths seen once. Trimming shortened V by 2 bases and J by 5 bases, and 9 bases separated the two germline ends. The CDR3 has 13 amino acids. Germline CDR1 and CDR2: MNHEY and SVGAGI. The sequenced sample consisted of peripheral blood. The TCR was taken from a man between 65 and 85 years old who had recovered from COVID-19. The V gene is TRBV6-5, the J gene TRBJ1-1, with D unclear. In nucleotides, the CDR3 is TGTGCCAGCAGTTACGCGTCGAGAACTGAAGCTTTCTTT. The encoded protein is CASSYASRTEAFF.